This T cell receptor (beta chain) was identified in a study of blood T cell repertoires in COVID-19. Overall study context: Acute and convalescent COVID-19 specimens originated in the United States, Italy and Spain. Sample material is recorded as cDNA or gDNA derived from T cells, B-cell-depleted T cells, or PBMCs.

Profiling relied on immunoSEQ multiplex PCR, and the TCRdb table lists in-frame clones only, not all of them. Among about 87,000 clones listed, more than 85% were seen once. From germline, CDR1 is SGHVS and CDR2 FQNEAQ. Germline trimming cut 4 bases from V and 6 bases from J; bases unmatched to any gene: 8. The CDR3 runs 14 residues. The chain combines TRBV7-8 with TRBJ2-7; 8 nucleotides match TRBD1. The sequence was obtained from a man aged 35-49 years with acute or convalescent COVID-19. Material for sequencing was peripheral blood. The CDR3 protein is CASSSGDRLVEQYF. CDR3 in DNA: TGTGCCAGCAGCTCGGGGGACAGGCTGGTCGAGCAGTACTTC.